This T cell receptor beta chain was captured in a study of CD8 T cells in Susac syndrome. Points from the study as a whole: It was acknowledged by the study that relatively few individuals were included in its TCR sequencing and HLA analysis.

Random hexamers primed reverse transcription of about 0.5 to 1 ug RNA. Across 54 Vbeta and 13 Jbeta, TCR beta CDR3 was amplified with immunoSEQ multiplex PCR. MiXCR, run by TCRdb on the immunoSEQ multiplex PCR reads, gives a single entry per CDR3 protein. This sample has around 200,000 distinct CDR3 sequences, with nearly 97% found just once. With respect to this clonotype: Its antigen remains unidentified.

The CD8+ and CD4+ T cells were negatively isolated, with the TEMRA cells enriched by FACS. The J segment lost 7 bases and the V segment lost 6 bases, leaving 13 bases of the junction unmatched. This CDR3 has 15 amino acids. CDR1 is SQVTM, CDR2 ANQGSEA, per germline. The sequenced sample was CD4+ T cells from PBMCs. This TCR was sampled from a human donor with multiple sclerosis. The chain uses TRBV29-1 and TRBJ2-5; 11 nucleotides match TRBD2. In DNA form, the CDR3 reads TGCAGCGTCGCTCCACTAGCGGGGGTCGAGGGGACCCAGTACTTC. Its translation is CSVAPLAGVEGTQYF.